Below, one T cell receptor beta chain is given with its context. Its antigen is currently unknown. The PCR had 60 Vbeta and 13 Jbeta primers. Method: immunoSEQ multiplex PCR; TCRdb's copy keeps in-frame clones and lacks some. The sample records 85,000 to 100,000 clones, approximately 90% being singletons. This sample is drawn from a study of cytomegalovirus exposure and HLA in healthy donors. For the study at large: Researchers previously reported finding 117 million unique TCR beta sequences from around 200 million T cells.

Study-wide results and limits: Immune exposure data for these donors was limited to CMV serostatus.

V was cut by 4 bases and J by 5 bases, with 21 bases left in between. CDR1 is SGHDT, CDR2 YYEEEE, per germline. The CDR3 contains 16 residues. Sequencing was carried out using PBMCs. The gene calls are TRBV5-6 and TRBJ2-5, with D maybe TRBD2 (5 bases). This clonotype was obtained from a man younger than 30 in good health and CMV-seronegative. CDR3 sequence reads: CASSPTNRGRGETQYF. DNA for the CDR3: TGTGCCAGCAGCCCCACAAATAGAGGACGAGGGGAGACCCAGTACTTC.